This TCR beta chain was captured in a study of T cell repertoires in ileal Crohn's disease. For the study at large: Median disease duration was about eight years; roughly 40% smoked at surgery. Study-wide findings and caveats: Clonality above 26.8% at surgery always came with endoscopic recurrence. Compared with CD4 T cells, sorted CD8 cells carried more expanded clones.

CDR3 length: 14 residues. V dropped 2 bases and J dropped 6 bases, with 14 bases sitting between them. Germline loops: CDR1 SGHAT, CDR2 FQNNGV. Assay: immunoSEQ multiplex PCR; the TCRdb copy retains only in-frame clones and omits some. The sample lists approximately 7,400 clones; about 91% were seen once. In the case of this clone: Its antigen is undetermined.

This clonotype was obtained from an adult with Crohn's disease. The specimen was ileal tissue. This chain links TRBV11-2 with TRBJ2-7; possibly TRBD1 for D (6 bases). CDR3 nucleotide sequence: TGTGCCAGCAGCTTAAACCCAGGGGTTCTCGAGCAGTACTTC. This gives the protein CASSLNPGVLEQYF.